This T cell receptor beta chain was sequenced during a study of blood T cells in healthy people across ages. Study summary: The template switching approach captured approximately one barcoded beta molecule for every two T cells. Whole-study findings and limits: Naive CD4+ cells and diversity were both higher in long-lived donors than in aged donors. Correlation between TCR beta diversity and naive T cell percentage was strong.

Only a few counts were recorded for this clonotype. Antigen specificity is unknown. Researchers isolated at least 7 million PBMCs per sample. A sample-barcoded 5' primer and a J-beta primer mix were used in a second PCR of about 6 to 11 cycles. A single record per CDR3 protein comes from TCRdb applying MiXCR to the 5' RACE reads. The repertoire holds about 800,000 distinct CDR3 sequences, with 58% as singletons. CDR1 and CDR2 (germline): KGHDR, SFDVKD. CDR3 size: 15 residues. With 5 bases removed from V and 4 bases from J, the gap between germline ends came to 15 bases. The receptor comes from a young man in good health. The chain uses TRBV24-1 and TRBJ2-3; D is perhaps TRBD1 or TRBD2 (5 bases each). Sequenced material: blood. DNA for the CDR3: TGTGCCACCAGTGGGGGGTACAGGCTCCCAGATACGCAGTATTTT. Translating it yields CATSGGYRLPDTQYF.